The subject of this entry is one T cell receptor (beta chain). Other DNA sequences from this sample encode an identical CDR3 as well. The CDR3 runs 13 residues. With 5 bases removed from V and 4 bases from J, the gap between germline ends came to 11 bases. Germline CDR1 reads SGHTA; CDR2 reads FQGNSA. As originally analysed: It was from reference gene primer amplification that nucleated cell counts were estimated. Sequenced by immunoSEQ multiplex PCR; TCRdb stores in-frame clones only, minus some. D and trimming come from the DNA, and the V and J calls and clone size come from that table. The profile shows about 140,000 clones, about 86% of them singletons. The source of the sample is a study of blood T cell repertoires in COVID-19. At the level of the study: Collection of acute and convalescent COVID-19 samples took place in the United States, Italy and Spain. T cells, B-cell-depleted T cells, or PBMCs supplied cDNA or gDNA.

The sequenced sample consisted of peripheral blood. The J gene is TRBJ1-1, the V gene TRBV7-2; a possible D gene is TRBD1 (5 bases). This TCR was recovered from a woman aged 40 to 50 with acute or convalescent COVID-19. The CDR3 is CASSTQGSTEAFF. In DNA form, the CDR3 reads TGTGCCAGCAGCACCCAGGGTTCCACTGAAGCTTTCTTT.